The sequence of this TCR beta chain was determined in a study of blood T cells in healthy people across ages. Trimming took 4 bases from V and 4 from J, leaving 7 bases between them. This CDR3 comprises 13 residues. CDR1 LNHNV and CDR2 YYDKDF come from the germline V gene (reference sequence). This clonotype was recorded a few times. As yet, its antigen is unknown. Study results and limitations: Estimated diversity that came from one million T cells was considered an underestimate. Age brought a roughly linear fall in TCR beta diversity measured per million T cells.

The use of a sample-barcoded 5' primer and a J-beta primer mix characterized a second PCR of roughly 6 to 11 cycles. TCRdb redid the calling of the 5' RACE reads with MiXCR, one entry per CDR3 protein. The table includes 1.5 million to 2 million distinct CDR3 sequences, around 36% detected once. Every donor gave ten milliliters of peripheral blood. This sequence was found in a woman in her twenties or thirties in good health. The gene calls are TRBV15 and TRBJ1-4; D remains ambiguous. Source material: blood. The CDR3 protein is CATSTGYNEKLFF. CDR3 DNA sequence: TGTGCCACCAGCACCGGGTATAATGAAAAACTGTTTTTT.